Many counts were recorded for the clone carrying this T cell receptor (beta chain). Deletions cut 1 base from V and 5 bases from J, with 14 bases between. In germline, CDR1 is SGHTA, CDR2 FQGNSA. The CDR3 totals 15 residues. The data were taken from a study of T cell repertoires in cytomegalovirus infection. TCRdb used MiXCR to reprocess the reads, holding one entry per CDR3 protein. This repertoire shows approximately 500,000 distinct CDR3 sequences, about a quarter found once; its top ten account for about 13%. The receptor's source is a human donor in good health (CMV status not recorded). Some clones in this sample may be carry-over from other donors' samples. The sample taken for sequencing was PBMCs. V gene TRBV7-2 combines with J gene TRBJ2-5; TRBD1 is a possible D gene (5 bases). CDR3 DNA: TGTGCCAGCAGCTTAGGGTATCGACAGACGGAGACCCAGTACTTC. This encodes CASSLGYRQTETQYF.